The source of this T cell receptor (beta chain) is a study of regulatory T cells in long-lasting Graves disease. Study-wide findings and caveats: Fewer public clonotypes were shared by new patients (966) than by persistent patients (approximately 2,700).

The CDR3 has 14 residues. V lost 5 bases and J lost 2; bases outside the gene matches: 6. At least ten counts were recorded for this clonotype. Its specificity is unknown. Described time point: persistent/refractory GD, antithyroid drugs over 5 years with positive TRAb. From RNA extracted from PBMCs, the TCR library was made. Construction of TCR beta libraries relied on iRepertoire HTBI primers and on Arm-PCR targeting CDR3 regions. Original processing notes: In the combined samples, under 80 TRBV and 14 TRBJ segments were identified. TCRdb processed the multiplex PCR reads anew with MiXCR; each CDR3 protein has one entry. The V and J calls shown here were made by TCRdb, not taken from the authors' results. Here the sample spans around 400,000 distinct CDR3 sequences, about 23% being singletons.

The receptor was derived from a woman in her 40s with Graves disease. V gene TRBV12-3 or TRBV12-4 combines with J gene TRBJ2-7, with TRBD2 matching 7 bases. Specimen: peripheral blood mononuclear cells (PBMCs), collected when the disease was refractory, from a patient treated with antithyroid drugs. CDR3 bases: TGTGCCAGCAGTCAAGGACTAGAGGCCTACGAGCAGTACTTC. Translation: CASSQGLEAYEQYF.